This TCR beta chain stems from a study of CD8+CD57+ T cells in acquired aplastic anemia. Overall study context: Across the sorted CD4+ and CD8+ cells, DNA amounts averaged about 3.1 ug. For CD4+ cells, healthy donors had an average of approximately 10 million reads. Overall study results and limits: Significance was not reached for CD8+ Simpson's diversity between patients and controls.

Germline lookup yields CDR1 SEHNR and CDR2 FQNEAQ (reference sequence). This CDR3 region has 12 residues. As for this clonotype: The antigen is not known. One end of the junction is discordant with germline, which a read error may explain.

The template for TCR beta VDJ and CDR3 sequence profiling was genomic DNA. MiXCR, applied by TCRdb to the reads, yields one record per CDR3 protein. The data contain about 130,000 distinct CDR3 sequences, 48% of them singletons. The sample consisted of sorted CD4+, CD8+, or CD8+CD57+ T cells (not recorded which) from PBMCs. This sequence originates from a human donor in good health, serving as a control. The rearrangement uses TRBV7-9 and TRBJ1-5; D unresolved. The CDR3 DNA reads TGTGCCAGCAGCTATAATAATCAGCCCCAGCATTTC. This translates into CASSYNNQPQHF. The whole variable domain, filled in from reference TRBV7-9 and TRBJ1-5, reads DTGVSQNPRHKITKRGQNVTFRCDPISEHNRLYWYRQTLGQGPEFLTYFQNEAQLEKSRLLSDRFSAERPKGSFSTLEIQRTEQGDSAMYLCASSYNNQPQHFGDGTRLSIL.